One sample yielded the 18 T cell receptor beta chains listed below, sequenced in a study of shared T cell receptors in the human thymus. Assay: immunoSEQ multiplex PCR; the TCRdb copy retains only in-frame clones and omits some. Of about 540,000 clones listed, around three quarters were seen once; the top ten hold around 0.012%. These data also formed part of another study, on human thymus T cells.

Sequenced input: thymocytes. Receptors originate from a boy in the first two years of life with a congenital heart defect.

J is TRBJ2-2 and V is TRBV5-4; TRBD1 aligns across 10 bases. The germline V gene encodes CDR1 SGHNT and CDR2 YYREEE (reference sequence). CDR3 size: 17 residues. The J segment lost 9 bases and the V segment lost 4 bases, leaving 15 bases of the junction unmatched. The CDR3 spells CASSTRGGTGALRELFF. CDR3 in DNA: TGTGCCAGCAGCACCCGAGGCGGGACAGGGGCTCTCAGGGAGCTGTTTTTT.

V usage is TRBV13 and J usage is TRBJ2-7, with 7 bases matching TRBD2. The CDR3 spans 15 residues. The germline V gene has CDR1 PRHDT and CDR2 FYEKMQ (reference sequence). V dropped 3 bases and J dropped 3; count of bases not matched to a gene: 8. CDR3: CASSLGGSPGYEQYF. Here the CDR3 DNA reads TGTGCCAGCAGCTTGGGCGGGAGTCCTGGCTACGAGCAGTACTTC.

This clone was seen only once. V gene TRBV4-3 combines with J gene TRBJ2-4, with 9 positions matching TRBD2. Trimming took 1 base from V and 0 from J; bases not matched to a gene: 10. The germline V gene has CDR1 LGHNA and CDR2 YSLEER. The CDR3 totals 19 residues. In DNA form, the CDR3 reads TGCGCCAGCAGCCAAGGGGCGTTAGCGGGAGTATCAGCCAAAAACATTCAGTACTTC. This translates into CASSQGALAGVSAKNIQYF.

This clone came up a few times. The chain combines TRBV14 with TRBJ2-7, with 7 positions matching TRBD1. CDR1 is SGHDN and CDR2 is FVKESK in the germline V gene. There are 17 residues in the CDR3. V was pared by 3 bases and J by 2 bases, with 13 bases of the junction left unmatched. The CDR3 nucleotides are TGTGCCAGCAGCCAGGAAAGGCAGGGACAGCAAACCTACGAGCAGTACTTC. Translated: CASSQERQGQQTYEQYF.

This rearrangement joins TRBV19 to TRBJ2-7; 8 positions match TRBD1. J was trimmed by 2 bases and V by 0 bases; bases with no gene match: 3. The length of the CDR3 is 15 residues. The germline CDR1 and CDR2 sequences are LNHDA and SQIVND (reference sequence). CDR3 loop: CASSIEGQETYEQYF. CDR3 DNA: TGTGCCAGTAGTATAGAGGGACAGGAGACCTACGAGCAGTACTTC.

The gene calls are TRBV5-8 and TRBJ1-1; 10 bases map to TRBD1. After removal of 4 bases from V and 1 base from J, the junction contained 4 bases not matched to a gene. The CDR3 consists of 15 residues. Per germline, CDR1 SGHTS and CDR2 YDEGEE. The CDR3 DNA reads TGTGCCAGCAGCGGGACAGGGGTCACGAACACTGAAGCTTTCTTT. The encoded protein is CASSGTGVTNTEAFF.

V gene TRBV4-1 combines with J gene TRBJ2-7; 7 nucleotides line up with TRBD2. The V gene end was trimmed by 1 base and the J gene end by 5 bases; junction bases not matched to a gene: 5. Germline CDR1 reads MGHRA; CDR2 reads YSYEKL. The CDR3 spans 14 residues. For the CDR3, the DNA is TGCGCCAGCAGCCAAGGGGAAGGACTAGACGAGCAGTACTTC. It yields the protein CASSQGEGLDEQYF.

J is TRBJ2-7 and V is TRBV4-1; 9 bases are a match to TRBD2. There are 17 residues in the CDR3. The germline V gene has CDR1 MGHRA and CDR2 YSYEKL. V gave up 1 base and J gave up 3 bases; unmatched junction bases: 10. This CDR3 is CASSQGLAGLANYEQYF. The CDR3 DNA sequence: TGCGCCAGCAGCCAAGGATTGGCGGGACTAGCAAACTACGAGCAGTACTTC.

This chain links TRBV19 with TRBJ2-1; a possible D gene is TRBD2 (5 bases). V was shortened by 10 bases and J by 8 bases, with 24 bases between the two germline ends. Germline V gene data show CDR1 as LNHDA and CDR2 as SQIVND (reference sequence). The CDR3 is made up of 15 amino acids. The CDR3: CATDPSGPSPHEQFF. The CDR3 DNA reads as TGTGCCACTGACCCGAGCGGCCCCTCCCCCCATGAGCAGTTCTTC.

This clone was seen once. V and J are TRBV4-1 and TRBJ2-7; 8 bases line up with TRBD1. CDR1 and CDR2 from the germline V gene are MGHRA and YSYEKL. Unmatched junction bases numbered 14, after V lost 4 bases and J lost 6 bases. The CDR3 covers 16 residues. DNA of the CDR3: TGCGCCAGCAGCCCCTCGGTGGAGACAGGGGTACTCGAGCAGTACTTC. Its protein is CASSPSVETGVLEQYF.

V usage is TRBV5-6 and J usage is TRBJ2-3, with 12 positions matching TRBD1. In germline, CDR1 is SGHDT, CDR2 YYEEEE. The CDR3 covers 17 residues. The V segment lost 3 bases and the J segment 2 bases; nucleotides outside the gene matches: 7. Here the CDR3 DNA reads TGTGCCAGCAGCTCGAAAGGGACAGGGGGCCTCACAGATACGCAGTATTTT. The encoded protein is CASSSKGTGGLTDTQYF.

This clone was counted between two and nine times. The rearrangement joins TRBV4-1 to TRBJ1-3; no clear D. CDR3 length: 17 amino acids. Germline CDR1 and CDR2: MGHRA and YSYEKL. Deletions cut 1 base from V and 4 bases from J, with 17 bases between. For the CDR3, the DNA is TGCGCCAGCAGCCAAGCGTTGCCGGGGAGGGCCGGAAACACCATATATTTT. It codes for CASSQALPGRAGNTIYF.

This chain uses TRBV21-1 with TRBJ2-7; TRBD2, the table's D call, was not compared with the DNA. TRBV21-1 is given as a pseudogene. The CDR3 contains 17 residues. CDR3 residues: CASSKGGLAGNGSEQYF. CDR3 in DNA: TGTGCCAGCAGCAAAGGAGGCCTAGCGGGAAATGGCTCCGAGCAGTACTTC.

This chain joins TRBV4-3 and TRBJ2-1; D possibly corresponds to TRBD2 (5 bases). The CDR3 runs to 13 residues. Trimming cost V 0 bases and J 10 bases, with 10 bases left between them. Germline V gene sequence: CDR1 LGHNA, CDR2 YSLEER. The CDR3 here is CASSQDRGLEQFF. CDR3 DNA: TGCGCCAGCAGCCAAGATCGAGGACTCGAGCAGTTCTTC.

This clone was detected only a few times. The chain employs TRBV7-9 and TRBJ2-3; 12 nucleotides agree with TRBD2. The CDR3 loop spans 16 amino acids. V was pared by 4 bases and J by 6 bases, with 8 bases of the junction left unmatched. Germline V lookup: CDR1 SEHNR, CDR2 FQNEAQ (reference sequence). This chain's CDR3 is CASSSYRLAGADTQYF. CDR3 sequence (DNA): TGTGCCAGCAGCTCCTACCGACTAGCGGGAGCGGATACGCAGTATTTT.

The gene calls are TRBV5-1 and TRBJ2-3, with 15 bases fitting TRBD2. Trimming cost V 4 bases and J 0 bases; bases outside gene matches: 12. The CDR3 consists of 20 residues. CDR1 SGHRS and CDR2 YFSETQ come from the germline V gene. For the CDR3, the DNA is TGCGCCAGCAGCCCAACCGGACTAGCGGGAGGGGGATCTAGCACAGATACGCAGTATTTT. Translated: CASSPTGLAGGGSSTDTQYF.

This rearrangement joins TRBV5-1 to TRBJ2-5; D may be TRBD1 (5 bases). The V gene lost 4 bases and the J gene lost 5 bases, with 18 bases spanning the gap. The length of the CDR3 is 15 residues. Germline V gives CDR1 SGHRS, CDR2 YFSETQ. The CDR3 loop reads CASSSPGAGPETQYF. The CDR3, as DNA: TGCGCCAGCAGCAGCCCGGGCGCAGGGCCGGAGACCCAGTACTTC. Variable domain in full (rest from reference TRBV5-1 and TRBJ2-5): KAGVTQTPRYLIKTRGQQVTLSCSPISGHRSVSWYQQTPGQGLQFLFEYFSETQRNKGNFPGRFSGRQFSNSRSEMNVSTLELGDSALYLCASSSPGAGPETQYFGPGTRLLVL.

The chain uses TRBV4-1 and TRBJ2-1; no clear D gene. V lost 0 bases, J lost 6 bases, and 12 bases lay in between. Germline V gene data show CDR1 as MGHRA and CDR2 as YSYEKL. This CDR3 region has 15 residues. The CDR3 bases are TGCGCCAGCAGCCAAGATCTGGGCTTGCTCAATGAGCAGTTCTTC. The encoded protein is CASSQDLGLLNEQFF.